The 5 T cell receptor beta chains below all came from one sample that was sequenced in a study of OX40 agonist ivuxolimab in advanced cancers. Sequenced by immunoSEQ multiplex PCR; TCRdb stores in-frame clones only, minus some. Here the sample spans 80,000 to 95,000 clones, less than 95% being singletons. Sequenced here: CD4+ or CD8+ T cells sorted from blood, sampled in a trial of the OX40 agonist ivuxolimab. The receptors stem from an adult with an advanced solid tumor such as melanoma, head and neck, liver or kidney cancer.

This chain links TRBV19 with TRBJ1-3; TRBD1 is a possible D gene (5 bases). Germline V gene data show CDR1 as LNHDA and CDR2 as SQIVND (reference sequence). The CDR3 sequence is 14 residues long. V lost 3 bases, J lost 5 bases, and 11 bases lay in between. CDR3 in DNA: TGTGCCAGTAGTATCGGCAGGGTTAGAAACACCATATATTTT. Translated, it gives CASSIGRVRNTIYF.

CDR3 DNA: TGTGCCAGCAGTCCGCCTACTACTAGCGGGAGGGCCATTGAGCAGTTCTTC. Its translation is CASSPPTTSGRAIEQFF. The chain combines TRBV28 with TRBJ2-1; 13 bases are shared with TRBD2. The ends lost 5 bases at V and 9 bases at J; junction bases unmatched: 13. Germline CDR1 and CDR2: MDHEN and SYDVKM. The CDR3 length is 17 residues.

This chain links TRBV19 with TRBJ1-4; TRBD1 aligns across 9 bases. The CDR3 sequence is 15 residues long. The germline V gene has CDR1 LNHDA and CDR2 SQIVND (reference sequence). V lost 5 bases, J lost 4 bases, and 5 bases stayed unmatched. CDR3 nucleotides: TGTGCCAGTAGTCCGGCGGGACAGGGTAATGAAAAACTGTTTTTT. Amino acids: CASSPAGQGNEKLFF. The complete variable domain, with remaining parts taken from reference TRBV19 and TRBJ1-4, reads DGGITQSPKYLFRKEGQNVTLSCEQNLNHDAMYWYRQDPGQGLRLIYYSQIVNDFQKGDIAEGYSVSREKKESFPLTVTSAQKNPTAFYLCASSPAGQGNEKLFFGSGTQLSVL.

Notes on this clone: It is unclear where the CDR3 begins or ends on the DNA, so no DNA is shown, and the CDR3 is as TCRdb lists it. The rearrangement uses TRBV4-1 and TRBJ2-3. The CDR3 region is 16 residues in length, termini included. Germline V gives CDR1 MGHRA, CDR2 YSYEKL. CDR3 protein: CASSQRSGRATDTQYF.

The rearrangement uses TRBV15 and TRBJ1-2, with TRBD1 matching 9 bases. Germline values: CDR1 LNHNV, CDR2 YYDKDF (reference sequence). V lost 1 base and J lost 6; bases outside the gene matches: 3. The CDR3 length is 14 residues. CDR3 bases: TGTGCCACCAGCAGAGGGACAGGGGATGATGGCTACACCTTC. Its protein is CATSRGTGDDGYTF.